This entry concerns a single TCR beta chain. Its cognate antigen is unknown. The CDR3 is 15 amino acids. Germline V gives CDR1 SGHNT, CDR2 YYREEE (reference sequence). V shed 4 bases, J shed 1 base, and the junction held 4 bases outside the gene matches. This record belongs to a study of cytomegalovirus exposure and HLA in healthy donors. Findings and limits, study-wide: Indistinguishable V segments such as TRBV6-2 and TRBV6-3 were excluded. A missense variant in DCLRE1C was later tied to TCR beta V- and J-gene trimming. In a later analysis, around 18,000 TCR beta sequences were associated with HLA alleles at 0.05 false discovery rate.

It was with 60 Vbeta and 13 Jbeta primers that the PCR ran. Produced via immunoSEQ multiplex PCR; TCRdb's table is partial and in-frame only. This sample has 150,000 to 200,000 clones, with 76% found just once. The chain couples TRBV5-4 to TRBJ1-5, with 8 positions matching TRBD1. Specimen: PBMCs. The TCR originated in a man aged 18-30 years in good health and CMV-seronegative. The CDR3 nucleotides read TGTGCCAGCAGCCCCGGACAGGGAAGCAATCAGCCCCAGCATTTT. Translating gives CASSPGQGSNQPQHF.